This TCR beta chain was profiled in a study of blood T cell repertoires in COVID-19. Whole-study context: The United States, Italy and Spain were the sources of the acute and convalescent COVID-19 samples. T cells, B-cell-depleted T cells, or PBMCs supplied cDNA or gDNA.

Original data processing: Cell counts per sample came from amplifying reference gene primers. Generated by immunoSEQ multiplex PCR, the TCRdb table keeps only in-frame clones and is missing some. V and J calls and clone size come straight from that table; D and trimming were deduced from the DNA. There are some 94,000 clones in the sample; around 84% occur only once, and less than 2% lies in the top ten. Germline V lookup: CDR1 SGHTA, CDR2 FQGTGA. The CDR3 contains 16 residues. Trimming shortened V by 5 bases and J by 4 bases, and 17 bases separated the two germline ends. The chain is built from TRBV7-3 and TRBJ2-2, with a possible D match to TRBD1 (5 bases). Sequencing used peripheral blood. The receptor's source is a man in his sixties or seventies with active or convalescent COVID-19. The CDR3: CASSRAPGKGTGELFF. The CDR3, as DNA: TGTGCCAGCAGCAGGGCCCCAGGGAAAGGCACCGGGGAGCTGTTTTTT.